The clone carrying this T cell receptor beta chain has a handful of counts. Its antigen is not known. The germline V and J ends were trimmed by 4 bases and 2 bases, with 8 bases remaining between them. The germline CDR1 and CDR2 sequences are LGHDT and YNNKEL (reference sequence). The CDR3 is made up of 13 amino acids. This sample was included in a study of human T cells and chemical hapten exposure. Study summary: Patients' scalps got diphenylcyclopropenone weekly throughout the approximately 26-week study.

TCRdb processed the RACE reads anew with MiXCR; each CDR3 protein has one entry. The repertoire holds 150,000 to 200,000 distinct CDR3 sequences, about 14% seen once, with 1.7% in the top ten. Specified time point: patch test 1, 2 weeks after DPC sensitization. The treatment is: therapeutic diphenylcyclopropenone sensitization with weekly scalp DPC. Study-level findings and limits: PT1 expanded TCR numbers rose with patch test score. Versus controls, expanded TCRs had significantly more large CDR3 similarity clusters. TCRs above 1 in 1000 frequency stayed constant with DPC sensitization.

The genes are TRBV3-1 and TRBJ2-5; unclear D gene. This clonotype was obtained from a woman in her thirties with alopecia areata. Some clones in this sample may be carry-over from other donors' samples. Here the sequenced sample was whole blood, taken in connection with sensitization to the hapten diphenylcyclopropenone (DPC). CDR3 sequence (DNA): TGTGCCAGCAGCCCGTCGATTCAAGAGACCCAGTACTTC. Its translation is CASSPSIQETQYF.